This T cell receptor beta chain was sequenced for a study of response to subunit inactivated influenza vaccine. TCRdb re-analysed the RT-PCR reads in MiXCR, keeping a single row per CDR3 protein. This sample has about half a million distinct CDR3 sequences, with approximately 7.7% found just once. Germline lookup yields CDR1 DFQATT and CDR2 SNEGSKA (reference sequence). There are 13 residues in the CDR3. The V end lost 4 bases, the J end lost 7 bases, and 14 bases lay between the germline ends. The sequences come from PBMCs from blood, collected less than 30 months after vaccination. The genes are TRBV20-1 and TRBJ1-5; no definite D call. The receptor was isolated from a man aged 50-75 years who received an inactivated influenza vaccine. CDR3 loop: CSAIWLNGQPQHF. The CDR3 nucleotides read TGCAGTGCTATTTGGCTAAACGGGCAGCCCCAGCATTTT.